This is a list of T cell receptor beta chains from one sample in a study of T-cell reconstitution after alpha-beta-depleted transplantation in children. TCRdb recomputed calls from the PCR reads with MiXCR, one row per CDR3 protein. The sample carries some 290,000 distinct CDR3 sequences, approximately 9.6% recorded once. Sequences were derived from PBMCs from the stem cell graft donor, sampled from the stem cell graft. These receptors all come from a human donor who donated a stem cell graft to a child with SCID. CDR3s include the opening cysteine and the closing phenylalanine or tryptophan. The order of the fields is J gene, CDR3 length, clone size, D gene, V gene, CDR3 protein, CDR3 DNA. D genes are given only for firm matches. Size is omitted from some rows. Given values are once, few, many or a class for expanded clones.

j_gene: TRBJ2-2; len: 17; abundance: .; d_gene: TRBD1; v_gene: TRBV7-6; CDR3aa: CASSLTTGTGNTGELFF; CDR3nt: TGTGCCAGCAGCTTAACTACCGGGACAGGGAACACCGGGGAGCTGTTTTTT
j_gene: TRBJ2-1; len: 17; abundance: many; d_gene: .; v_gene: TRBV14; CDR3aa: CASSQVFRRELYNEQFF; CDR3nt: TGTGCCAGCAGCCAAGTCTTCCGCAGGGAGCTCTACAATGAGCAGTTCTTC
j_gene: TRBJ2-1; len: 13; abundance: once; d_gene: .; v_gene: TRBV23-1; CDR3aa: CASSQRKGQRQFF; CDR3nt: TGCGCCAGCAGTCAAAGGAAGGGACAACGGCAGTTCTTC
j_gene: TRBJ1-5; len: 11; abundance: .; d_gene: .; v_gene: TRBV7-9; CDR3aa: CASSSQGPQHF; CDR3nt: TGTGCCAGCAGCTCCCAGGGGCCCCAGCATTTT
j_gene: TRBJ1-5; len: 15; abundance: few; d_gene: .; v_gene: TRBV20-1; CDR3aa: CSARVYSAVGQPQHF; CDR3nt: TGCAGTGCTAGAGTGTACAGCGCCGTAGGTCAGCCCCAGCATTTT
j_gene: TRBJ2-1; len: 12; abundance: many; d_gene: TRBD2; v_gene: TRBV5-1; CDR3aa: CASSLISGLQFF; CDR3nt: TGCGCCAGCAGCTTGATTAGCGGGTTACAGTTCTTC
j_gene: TRBJ2-7; len: 13; abundance: few; d_gene: .; v_gene: TRBV27; CDR3aa: CASSLTGFTRQYF; CDR3nt: TGTGCCAGCAGTCTGACAGGATTTACGAGACAGTACTTC
j_gene: TRBJ1-1; len: 12; abundance: many; d_gene: .; v_gene: TRBV10-2; CDR3aa: CASSETVKEAFF; CDR3nt: TGCGCCAGCAGTGAGACAGTAAAAGAAGCTTTCTTT
j_gene: TRBJ1-5; len: 15; abundance: few; d_gene: .; v_gene: TRBV6-1; CDR3aa: CASHGGRGSNQPQHF; CDR3nt: TGTGCCAGCCACGGGGGGCGAGGTAGCAATCAGCCCCAGCATTTT
j_gene: TRBJ2-1; len: 15; abundance: few; d_gene: .; v_gene: TRBV19; CDR3aa: CASILDGSSYNEQFF; CDR3nt: TGTGCCAGTATCCTCGACGGGAGCTCCTACAATGAGCAGTTCTTC
j_gene: TRBJ2-3; len: 17; abundance: few; d_gene: TRBD1; v_gene: TRBV20-1; CDR3aa: CSALQGGVILRADTQYF; CDR3nt: TGCAGTGCCCTTCAAGGGGGCGTGATCCTACGGGCAGATACGCAGTATTTT
j_gene: TRBJ2-7; len: 13; abundance: few; d_gene: .; v_gene: TRBV7-9; CDR3aa: CASSYSTRDEQYF; CDR3nt: TGTGCCAGCAGCTATTCTACCCGGGACGAGCAGTACTTC
j_gene: TRBJ1-1; len: 14; abundance: few; d_gene: .; v_gene: TRBV12-3/TRBV12-4; CDR3aa: CASSSAGGWTEAFF; CDR3nt: TGTGCCAGCAGTTCGGCAGGCGGGTGGACTGAAGCTTTCTTT
j_gene: TRBJ1-2; len: 12; abundance: few; d_gene: .; v_gene: TRBV12-3/TRBV12-4; CDR3aa: CASLGARRGYTF; CDR3nt: TGTGCCAGCCTAGGTGCGCGTCGGGGCTACACCTTC
j_gene: TRBJ2-7; len: 16; abundance: few; d_gene: .; v_gene: TRBV5-1; CDR3aa: CASSLEVLGLTYEQYF; CDR3nt: TGCGCCAGCAGCTTGGAAGTGTTAGGTCTAACCTACGAGCAGTACTTC
j_gene: TRBJ2-5; len: 15; abundance: few; d_gene: TRBD2; v_gene: TRBV2; CDR3aa: CASHLLAGNQETQYF; CDR3nt: TGTGCCAGTCACTTACTAGCGGGGAACCAAGAGACCCAGTACTTC
j_gene: TRBJ2-7; len: 15; abundance: few; d_gene: .; v_gene: TRBV21-1; CDR3aa: CASSPKDRGIYEQYF; CDR3nt: TGTGCCAGCAGCCCAAAGGACAGGGGTATCTACGAGCAGTACTTC